A single sample gave rise to the 16 T cell receptor beta chains below, sequenced in a study of T cells in women clearing cervical HPV infection. The repertoire was sequenced with immunoSEQ multiplex PCR; TCRdb's copy has only in-frame clones and lacks some. The listing contains 30,000 to 45,000 clones. The sequenced sample consisted of blood buffy coat. Source of these receptors: a woman between 18 and 69 years old with a cervical HPV16 infection that either progressed to CIN3+ or cleared (not recorded which).

To note about this clone: The observed sequence ends 3 residues before the CDR3 terminus, with the missing tail filled in from the germline J gene. The chain has TRBV2 and TRBJ1-4; possibly TRBD1 for D (5 bases). Germline lookup yields CDR1 SNHLY and CDR2 FYNNEI. This CDR3 has 15 residues. The CDR3 region is CASSRGAGHNSPLFF. CDR3 bases read: TGTGCCAGCAGTAGAGGGGCTGGGCATAATTCACCA. Using reference TRBV2 and TRBJ1-4 for the parts outside the CDR3, the full variable domain is EPEVTQTPSHQVTQMGQEVILRCVPISNHLYFYWYRQILGQKVEFLVSFYNNEISEKSEIFDDQFSVERPDGSNFTLKIRSTKLEDSAMYFCASSRGAGHNSPLFFGSGTQLSVL.

Remarks on this clone: The read terminates 3 residues ahead of where the CDR3 ends, so the germline J gene completes it. V and J are TRBV2 and TRBJ2-3, with 12 bases that match TRBD2. CDR1 and CDR2 (germline): SNHLY, FYNNEI. The ends lost 5 bases at V and 1 base at J; junction bases unmatched: 4. There are 16 residues in the CDR3. The CDR3 loop is CASSPLAGGRTDTQYF. The DNA read from the CDR3 is TGTGCCAGCAGTCCACTAGCGGGGGGCCGCACAGATACG.

On this clone: The CDR3 is cut off 3 residues early in the read; its end comes from the germline J gene. This chain connects TRBV6-2 or TRBV6-3 to TRBJ1-2, with 8 bases matching TRBD1. CDR3 size: 14 residues. Germline V gene data show CDR1 as MNHEY and CDR2 as SVGEGT. CDR3 amino acids: CASTEPGGTYDYTF. The sequenced part of the CDR3 DNA is TGTGCCAGCACCGAGCCAGGGGGCACCTACGAC.

A note on this clone: From the germline J gene comes the end of the CDR3, since the read stops 3 residues before it. The chain is built from TRBV20-1 and TRBJ1-3; D is perhaps TRBD1 (6 bases). Germline CDR1 and CDR2: DFQATT and SNEGSKA (reference sequence). The V and J ends lost 6 bases and 0 bases respectively, with 15 bases between them. The CDR3 covers 15 residues. CDR3 bases read: TGCAGTGCGCCTAGGGGGGGTATCTCTGGAAACACC. Translating it yields CSAPRGGISGNT. The full CDR3 protein is CSAPRGGISGNTIYF.

In the case of this clone: The read falls 3 residues short of the CDR3 end, and the missing part is taken from the germline J gene. The chain employs TRBV18 and TRBJ1-2; D is perhaps TRBD1 (5 bases). CDR1 is KGHSH, CDR2 LQKENI, per germline. CDR3 size: 17 residues. CDR3 residues: CASSLISGGKSYNDYTF. The part of the CDR3 DNA that was read is TGTGCCAGCTCACTCATTAGCGGGGGGAAGTCCTACAATGAC. The full variable domain, its missing parts supplied by reference TRBV18 and TRBJ1-2, is NAGVMQNPRHLVRRRGQEARLRCSPMKGHSHVYWYRQLPEEGLKFMVYLQKENIIDESGMPKERFSAEFPKEGPSILRIQQVVRGDSAAYFCASSLISGGKSYNDYTFGSGTRLTVV.

Remarks on this clone: Compared with germline, one end of the junction differs, possibly owing to a read error. The read finishes 3 residues shy of the CDR3 end, and the germline J gene is used to complete it. The genes are TRBV2 and TRBJ2-1, with D perhaps matching TRBD1 (5 bases). Germline CDR1 reads SNHLY; CDR2 reads FYNNEI. The CDR3 is 16 residues long. The CDR3 loop reads CATSTNRQFVPNEQFF. The covered CDR3 bases are TGTGCCACCAGTACGAATCGACAGTTCGTTCCCAATGAG.

On this clone itself: The CDR3 end falls 3 residues outside the read, so it is completed with the germline J gene. J is TRBJ2-2 and V is TRBV6-2 or TRBV6-3, with 7 bases fitting TRBD2. Germline V gives CDR1 MNHEY, CDR2 SVGEGT. J was trimmed by 0 bases and V by 3 bases; bases with no gene match: 4. This CDR3 has 16 amino acids. Incomplete CDR3 DNA: TGTGCCAGCAGTTATTTCAGCGGGGCGAACACCGGGGAG. Its protein is CASSYFSGANTGE. The whole CDR3 reads CASSYFSGANTGELFF.

On this clone: The read terminates 3 residues ahead of where the CDR3 ends, so the germline J gene completes it. The gene calls are TRBV7-9 and TRBJ1-6; weak D call: TRBD1 (5 bases). Germline lookup yields CDR1 SEHNR and CDR2 FQNEAQ (reference sequence). CDR3 length: 12 residues. Here the CDR3 reads CASRTGLMSLHF. The covered CDR3 bases are TGTGCCAGCAGAACGGGACTAATGTCC.

The CDR3 loop reads CSARVQVTGELFF. The sequenced CDR3 bases are TGCAGTGCTAGAGTACAGGTGACCGGGGAG. The V and J genes are TRBV20-1 and TRBJ2-2, with a weak D call TRBD1 (5 bases). The CDR3 goes on 3 residues after the read ends, and that part is filled in from the germline J gene. There are 13 residues in the CDR3. Per the germline V gene, CDR1 is DFQATT and CDR2 is SNEGSKA (reference sequence). Trimming took 1 base from V and 5 from J, leaving 8 bases between them.

About this clone: The observed sequence ends 3 residues before the CDR3 terminus, with the missing tail filled in from the germline J gene. The rearrangement links TRBV30 to TRBJ2-7; TRBD1 matches at 8 bases. The ends lost 5 bases at V and 4 bases at J; junction bases unmatched: 4. The V gene's germline CDR1 is GTSNPN and CDR2 SVGIG (reference sequence). CDR3 length: 12 amino acids. CDR3 DNA, as far as it was read: TGTGCCTGGCGGACAGGGATTTACGAG. It translates to CAWRTGIYE. The entire CDR3 sequence reads CAWRTGIYEQYF.

On this clone itself: With the read ending 3 residues before the CDR3 end, the germline J gene is used to fill in that end. The J gene is TRBJ2-3, the V gene TRBV18, with TRBD1 matching 7 bases. The CDR3 extends over 16 amino acids. In germline, CDR1 is KGHSH, CDR2 LQKENI. Unmatched junction bases numbered 6, after V lost 3 bases and J lost 0 bases. The CDR3 protein is CASSPLGTDSTDTQYF. The CDR3 DNA, read in part, is TGTGCCAGCTCACCCTTAGGGACAGACAGCACAGATACG.

As to this clone: The read ends 3 residues early relative to the CDR3; the germline J gene fills the gap. The chain links TRBV20-1 to TRBJ2-5, with D hard to call. This CDR3 comprises 12 residues. CDR1 and CDR2 (germline): DFQATT, SNEGSKA (reference sequence). Trimming pared 6 bases from V and 3 bases from J, leaving 11 bases between. The DNA read from the CDR3 is TGCAGTGCAATCGGTGCGGAAGAGACC. Translated, it gives CSAIGAEET. The full-length CDR3 reads as CSAIGAEETQYF.

On this clone: The CDR3 goes on 3 residues after the read ends, and that part is filled in from the germline J gene. The genes are TRBV19 and TRBJ2-3; tentatively, D is TRBD1 (5 bases). CDR3 length equals 13 residues. V lost 8 bases to trimming and J lost 1 base, with 10 bases between them. Germline lookup yields CDR1 LNHDA and CDR2 SQIVND (reference sequence). The CDR3 loop is CASGVGRTDTQYF. The sequenced CDR3 bases are TGTGCCAGTGGGGTGGGGCGCACAGATACG. The full variable domain, its missing parts supplied by reference TRBV19 and TRBJ2-3, is DGGITQSPKYLFRKEGQNVTLSCEQNLNHDAMYWYRQDPGQGLRLIYYSQIVNDFQKGDIAEGYSVSREKKESFPLTVTSAQKNPTAFYLCASGVGRTDTQYFGPGTRLTVL.

On this clone: The CDR3 is cut off 3 residues early in the read; its end comes from the germline J gene. The chain recombines TRBV5-1 with TRBJ2-2, with 10 bases identical to TRBD1. The V segment lost 0 bases and the J segment 4 bases; nucleotides outside the gene matches: 0. In germline, CDR1 is SGHRS, CDR2 YFSETQ. The CDR3 sequence is 15 residues long. The CDR3 bases that were read are TGCGCCAGCAGCTTGGGGACAGGGGGCACCGGGGAG. Protein product: CASSLGTGGTGE. The full CDR3 reads CASSLGTGGTGELFF.

Of note for this clone: The CDR3 end is not reached by the read, which stops 3 residues before it; the germline J gene fills it in. The V gene is TRBV7-3, the J gene TRBJ1-4; a weak D match, TRBD1 (5 bases). The CDR3 sequence is 15 residues long. Germline CDR1 reads SGHTA; CDR2 reads FQGTGA. The CDR3 sequence: CASSSILTGANVLFF. The sequenced CDR3 bases are TGTGCCAGCAGCTCTATCTTAACTGGGGCCAACGTA. Together with reference TRBV7-3 and TRBJ1-4, the CDR3 gives the full variable domain: GAGVSQTPSNKVTEKGKYVELRCDPISGHTALYWYRQSLGQGPEFLIYFQGTGAADDSGLPNDRFFAVRPEGSVSTLKIQRTERGDSAVYLCASSSILTGANVLFFGSGTQLSVL.

Concerning this clone: Read data end 3 residues before the CDR3 end; the end is taken from the germline J gene. V and J are TRBV4-1 and TRBJ1-5, with 7 bases aligning to TRBD1. Trimming removed 4 bases from V and 5 bases from J; junction bases left unmatched: 5. Germline V gene data show CDR1 as MGHRA and CDR2 as YSYEKL. The CDR3 is made up of 14 amino acids. CDR3 sequence: CASSRDSLYQPQHF. CDR3 DNA (partial): TGCGCCAGCAGCCGGGACAGCCTATATCAGCCC.